The present entry profiles one T cell receptor (beta chain) with its context. How the authors handled the data: Amplification from reference gene primers served as the basis for estimated nucleated cell counts. TCRdb's copy holds only in-frame clones and misses some; the assay was immunoSEQ multiplex PCR. The D gene and trimming were derived from the DNA, and the V and J assignments and clone size from that table. The profile shows 200,000 or so clones, about 88% of them singletons. This sample is part of a study of blood T cell repertoires in COVID-19. About the research overall: Nucleic acid was either cDNA or gDNA, and it came from T cells, B-cell-depleted T cells, or PBMCs.

Patients in Seattle were enrolled during active infection, then followed longitudinally. The clonotype comes from a man over 45 with COVID-19, enrolled during active disease. Sequencing input: peripheral blood.

DNA of the CDR3: TGTGCCAGCAGTGAGTGGGGAGGGGGTGAGCAGTTCTTC. Encoded protein: CASSEWGGGEQFF. The chain couples TRBV2 to TRBJ2-1, with D perhaps matching TRBD2 (7 bases). Trimming removed 3 bases from V and 9 bases from J, with 12 bases in between. Germline CDR1 SNHLY, CDR2 FYNNEI. The CDR3 has 13 residues.